A selection of T cell receptor beta chains follows, all from one sample in a study of control samples from healthy donors and cancer patients. Here immunoSEQ multiplex PCR was the method, and the copy in TCRdb shows in-frame clones only, minus some. The sample has 100,000 to 150,000 clones; under 95% are singletons. The sequencing input was blood. These receptors originate from a man younger than 35 in good health. Each CDR3 is given with its conserved first and last residue. A D gene is named only where the DNA matches it firmly. Not every row has a clone size; where given, it reads once, few, many or a size class.

d_gene,abundance,v_gene,j_gene,CDR3nt,CDR3aa
NA,NA,TRBV5-1,TRBJ2-7,TGCGCCAGCAGCTTGGCGACGTCGGGGAGCGGTGAGCAGTACTTC,CASSLATSGSGEQYF
TRBD2,NA,TRBV5-1,TRBJ2-2,TGCGCCCGCAGCTTGGAAGCGGGGGGGCCCGGCGGGGAGCTGTTTTTT,CARSLEAGGPGGELFF
NA,NA,TRBV2,TRBJ1-1,TGTGCCAGCAGGGAAGACACGGTAGCTTTCTTT,CASREDTVAFF
NA,NA,TRBV6-1,TRBJ1-1,TGTGCCAGCAGTGAGGGTCGGGTGAACACTGAAGCTTTCTTT,CASSEGRVNTEAFF
NA,once,TRBV19,TRBJ1-1,TGTGCCAGTAGTAATGTACGGCTCCCTTACACTGAAGCTTTCTTT,CASSNVRLPYTEAFF
TRBD1,NA,TRBV7-8,TRBJ2-3,TGTGCCAGCAGCTTAGCGCAGAACAGGGGGCGCGTCACAGATACGCAGTATTTT,CASSLAQNRGRVTDTQYF
TRBD1,NA,TRBV13,TRBJ2-1,TGTGCCAGCAGCCCTCGACAGGGGGCATCCTACAATGAGCAGTTCTTC,CASSPRQGASYNEQFF
TRBD1,NA,TRBV28,TRBJ1-2,TGTGCCAGCAGTTCGACAGGGGTTAAGGACTATGGCTACACCTTC,CASSSTGVKDYGYTF
TRBD1,once,TRBV27,TRBJ1-1,TGTGCCAGCAGTACAACCGGGACAGGGGGCAATACTGAAGCTTTCTTT,CASSTTGTGGNTEAFF
NA,NA,TRBV2,TRBJ2-5,TGTGCCAGCAAGTTGGGAGAGACCCAGTACTTC,CASKLGETQYF
TRBD1,NA,TRBV12-3/TRBV12-4,TRBJ1-2,TGTGCCAGCAGTATACAGGGGGACTATGGCTACACCTTC,CASSIQGDYGYTF
NA,NA,TRBV4-1,TRBJ1-1,TGCGCCAGCGCAGGCCCAGCGAACACTGAAGCTTTCTTT,CASAGPANTEAFF
NA,once,TRBV18,TRBJ2-1,TGTGCCAGCTCACCACCGACCGGGGGCACCTACAATGAGCAGTTCTTC,CASSPPTGGTYNEQFF
NA,NA,TRBV24-1,TRBJ2-5,TGTGCCACCAGTGATGCCCTGGGAGAGACCCAGTACTTC,CATSDALGETQYF
NA,NA,TRBV7-6,TRBJ2-7,TGTGCCAGCAGCTCTGGATTGGGTACCTACGAGCAGTACTTC,CASSSGLGTYEQYF